A selection of T cell receptor beta chains follows, all from one sample in a study of T cells in Graves' hyperthyroidism and ophthalmopathy. TCRdb re-called the multiplex PCR reads with MiXCR, one entry per CDR3 protein. In the table there are 300,000 to 450,000 distinct CDR3 sequences, around 25% of which are singletons. The sequenced sample consisted of blood. These TCRs come from a man aged 50 or older with Graves' hyperthyroidism. Both conserved end residues are part of each CDR3. A D gene is named only where the DNA matches it firmly. Only part of the rows carry a size: once, few, many, or a class if the clone is expanded.

TRBJ2-5 | - | TRBV5-1 | - | TGCGCCAGCAGCTCGATCACAGGGTTGGCCCAGTACTTC | CASSSITGLAQYF
TRBJ2-7 | - | TRBV11-3 | few | TGTGCCAGCAGCTACGAATTGCAGACCCTCGAGCAGTACTTC | CASSYELQTLEQYF
TRBJ2-1 | TRBD1 | TRBV7-2 | - | TGTGCCAGCGCCGCCGGGACAGGGTTTCACAATGAGCAGTTCTTC | CASAAGTGFHNEQFF
TRBJ2-5 | TRBD2 | TRBV20-1 | few | TGCAGTGCTACTAGCGGGATGATACAAGAGACCCAGTACTTC | CSATSGMIQETQYF
TRBJ2-1 | TRBD1 | TRBV5-1 | few | TGCGCCAGCAGCTTAAGCGGACAGGGGTTGGGCGCCTACAATGAGCAGTTCTTC | CASSLSGQGLGAYNEQFF
TRBJ1-6 | - | TRBV5-6 | - | TGTGCCAGCAGCTTAAGGTCGAGCTCCTATAATTCACCCCTCCACTTT | CASSLRSSSYNSPLHF
TRBJ2-5 | - | TRBV20-1 | - | TGCAGTGCTCCTAGCGCGACTAGTGAGGAGACCCAGTACTTC | CSAPSATSEETQYF
TRBJ2-3 | TRBD2 | TRBV24-1 | once | TGTGCCACCAGTGATCCCGGGACTAGCGGGAGATCAGATACGCAGTATTTT | CATSDPGTSGRSDTQYF
TRBJ2-3 | TRBD2 | TRBV27 | many | TGTGCCAGCAGTTTATCGGGAGCGGGGGGAATAGATACGCAGTATTTT | CASSLSGAGGIDTQYF
TRBJ2-7 | - | TRBV29-1 | - | TGCAGCGTAACCGTCCTGTCTTACGAGCAGTACTTC | CSVTVLSYEQYF
TRBJ2-3 | TRBD1 | TRBV6-1 | few | TGTGCCAGCACCCCGGGACAGGGAGTCTCAGATACGCAGTATTTT | CASTPGQGVSDTQYF
TRBJ2-3 | TRBD2 | TRBV7-3 | many | TGTGCCAGCAGCCGCGGGGGACCCCCTAGCACAGATACGCAGTATTTT | CASSRGGPPSTDTQYF
TRBJ2-1 | TRBD2 | TRBV11-3 | - | TGTGCCAGCAGCCCGCTAGCGGGAGCCAGCAATGAGCCGTTCTTC | CASSPLAGASNEPFF
TRBJ2-7 | - | TRBV19 | few | TGTGCCAGTAGTCCTCACATGGGACTTCGGGAGCAGTACTTC | CASSPHMGLREQYF
TRBJ2-7 | - | TRBV11-2 | many | TGTGCCAGCAGCCCTTCTTCGTTGCCTTACGAGCAGTACTTC | CASSPSSLPYEQYF
TRBJ2-2 | - | TRBV27 | few | TGTGCCAGCAGATTCCTAGGGGACACCGGGGAGCTGTTTTTT | CASRFLGDTGELFF
TRBJ2-7 | TRBD2 | TRBV5-1 | - | TGCGCCAGCAGCTTGAGGGCGGGAGGAAGCTCCTACGAGCAGTACTTC | CASSLRAGGSSYEQYF
TRBJ1-2 | - | TRBV6-1 | - | TGTGCCAGCAGTGAAAGTCCGGGACCAAACTGTGGCTACACCTTC | CASSESPGPNCGYTF
TRBJ1-2 | TRBD1 | TRBV6-1 | - | TGTGCCAGCAGTGACCGGGACAGGGTATCTTTGCGGTGGGGCTACACCTTC | CASSDRDRVSLRWGYTF
TRBJ1-2 | - | TRBV20-1 | - | TGCAGTGCCATGGACGGAATGGGGTATGGCTACACCTTC | CSAMDGMGYGYTF
TRBJ2-5 | - | TRBV20-1 | few | TGCAGTGCTAGAACGGTAGCCGACCTCCAAGAGACCCAGTACTTC | CSARTVADLQETQYF
TRBJ1-3 | TRBD1 | TRBV5-1 | - | TGCGCCGGAAGGACAGGGGTCCGCTCTGGAAACACCATATATTTT | CAGRTGVRSGNTIYF
TRBJ2-3 | - | TRBV3-1 | - | TGTGCCAGCAGTCGAACGGACAGCAATACGCAGTATTTT | CASSRTDSNTQYF
TRBJ2-1 | TRBD2 | TRBV5-1 | many | TGCGCCAGCAGATTAGCGGGAGGGCCCAATGAGCAGTTCTTC | CASRLAGGPNEQFF
TRBJ1-5 | - | TRBV6-1 | - | TGTGCCAGCAGTTACAGCGGGGCACGCAATCAGCCCCAGCATTTT | CASSYSGARNQPQHF
TRBJ2-5 | TRBD2 | TRBV2 | many | TGTGCCAGCAGGCAGGGAGGGAACCAAGAGACCCAGTACTTC | CASRQGGNQETQYF
TRBJ2-3 | TRBD2 | TRBV20-1 | few | TGCAGTGCCGGGGGGGAGGGAGCGGGTACGCAGTATTTT | CSAGGEGAGTQYF
TRBJ1-2 | - | TRBV20-1 | - | TGCAGTGCTAGTATCCAGAGCTATGGCTACACCTTC | CSASIQSYGYTF
TRBJ2-1 | - | TRBV27 | many | TGTGCCAGCAGTTTACGACCCTACAATGAGCAGTTCTTC | CASSLRPYNEQFF
TRBJ1-2 | - | TRBV20-1 | - | TGCAGTGCCGGGGCCGGGTTCGATGGCTACACCTTC | CSAGAGFDGYTF
TRBJ2-5 | TRBD2 | TRBV11-2 | few | TGTGCCAGCGGGTGGGGGGGACAAGAGACCCAGTACTTC | CASGWGGQETQYF